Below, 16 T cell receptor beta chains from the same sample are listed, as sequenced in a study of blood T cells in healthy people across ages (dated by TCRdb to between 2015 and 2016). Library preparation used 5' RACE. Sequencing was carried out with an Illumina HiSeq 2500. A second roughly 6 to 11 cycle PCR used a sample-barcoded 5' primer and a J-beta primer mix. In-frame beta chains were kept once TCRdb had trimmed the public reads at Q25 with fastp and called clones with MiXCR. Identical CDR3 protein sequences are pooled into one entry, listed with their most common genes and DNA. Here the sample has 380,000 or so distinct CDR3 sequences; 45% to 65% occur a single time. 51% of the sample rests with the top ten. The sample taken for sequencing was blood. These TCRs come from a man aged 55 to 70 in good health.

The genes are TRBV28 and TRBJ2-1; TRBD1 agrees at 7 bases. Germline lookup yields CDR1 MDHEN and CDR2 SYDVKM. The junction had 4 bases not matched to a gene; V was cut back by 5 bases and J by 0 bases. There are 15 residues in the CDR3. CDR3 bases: TGTGCCAGCAGTGGACAGGTTAGCTCCTACAATGAGCAGTTCTTC. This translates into CASSGQVSSYNEQFF.

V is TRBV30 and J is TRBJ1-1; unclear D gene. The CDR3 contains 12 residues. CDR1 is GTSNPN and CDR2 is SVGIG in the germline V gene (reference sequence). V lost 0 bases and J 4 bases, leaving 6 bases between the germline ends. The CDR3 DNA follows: TGTGCCTGGAGTGTAAAAGGCACTGAAGCTTTCTTT. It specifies CAWSVKGTEAFF.

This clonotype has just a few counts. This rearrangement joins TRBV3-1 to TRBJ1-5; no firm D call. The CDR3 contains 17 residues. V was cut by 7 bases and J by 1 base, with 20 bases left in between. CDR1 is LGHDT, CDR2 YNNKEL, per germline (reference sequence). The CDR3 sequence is CASNSSAKAGSNQPQHF. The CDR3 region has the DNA TGTGCCAGCAACTCATCGGCAAAGGCGGGAAGCAATCAGCCCCAGCATTTT. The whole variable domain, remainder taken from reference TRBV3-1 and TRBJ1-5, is DTAVSQTPKYLVTQMGNDKSIKCEQNLGHDTMYWYKQDSKKFLKIMFSYNNKELIINETVPNRFSPKSPDKAHLNLHINSLELGDSAVYFCASNSSAKAGSNQPQHFGDGTRLSIL.

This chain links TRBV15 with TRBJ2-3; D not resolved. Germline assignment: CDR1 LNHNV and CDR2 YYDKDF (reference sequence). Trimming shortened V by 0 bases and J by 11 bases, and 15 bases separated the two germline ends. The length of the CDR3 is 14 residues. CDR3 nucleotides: TGTGCCACCAGCAGAGATCAGACAAATTTGGGGCAGTATTTT. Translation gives CATSRDQTNLGQYF.

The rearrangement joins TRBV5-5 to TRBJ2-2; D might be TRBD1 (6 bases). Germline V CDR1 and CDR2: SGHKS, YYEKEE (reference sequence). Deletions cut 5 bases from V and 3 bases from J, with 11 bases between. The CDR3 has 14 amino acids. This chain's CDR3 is CASSWGPDTGELFF. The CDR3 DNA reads TGTGCCAGCAGTTGGGGGCCAGACACCGGGGAGCTGTTTTTT.

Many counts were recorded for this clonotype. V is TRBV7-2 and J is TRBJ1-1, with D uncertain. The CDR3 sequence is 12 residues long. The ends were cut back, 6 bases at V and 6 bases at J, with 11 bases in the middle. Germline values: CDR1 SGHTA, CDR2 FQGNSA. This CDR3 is CASRAMVAEAFF. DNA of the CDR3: TGTGCCAGCAGGGCCATGGTCGCTGAAGCTTTCTTT.

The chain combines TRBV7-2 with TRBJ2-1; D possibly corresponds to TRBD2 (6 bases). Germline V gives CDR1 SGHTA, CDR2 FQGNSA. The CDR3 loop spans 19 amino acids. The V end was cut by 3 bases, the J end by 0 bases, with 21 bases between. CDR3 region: CASSLRLVGRFSSYNEQFF. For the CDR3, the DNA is TGTGCCAGCAGCTTGAGACTAGTGGGTAGGTTTAGCTCCTACAATGAGCAGTTCTTC.

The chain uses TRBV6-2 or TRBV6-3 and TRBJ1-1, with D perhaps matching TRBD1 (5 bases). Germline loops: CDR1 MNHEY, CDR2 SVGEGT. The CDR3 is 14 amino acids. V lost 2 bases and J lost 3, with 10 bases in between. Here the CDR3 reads CASSYAGKYTEAFF. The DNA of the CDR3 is TGTGCCAGCAGTTACGCAGGGAAGTACACTGAAGCTTTCTTT.

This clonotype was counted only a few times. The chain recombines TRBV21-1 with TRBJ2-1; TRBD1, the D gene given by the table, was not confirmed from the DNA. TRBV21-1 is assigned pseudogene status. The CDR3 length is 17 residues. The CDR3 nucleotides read TGTGCCAGCAGCAAAGCTGGGCCCCCCGAGTCCTACAATGAGCAGTTCTTC. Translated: CASSKAGPPESYNEQFF.

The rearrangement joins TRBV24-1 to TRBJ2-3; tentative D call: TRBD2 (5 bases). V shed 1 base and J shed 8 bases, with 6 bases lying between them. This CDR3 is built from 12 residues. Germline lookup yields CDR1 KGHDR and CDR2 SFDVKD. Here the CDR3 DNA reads TGTGCCACCAGTGATTTTGGAGGTACGCAGTATTTT. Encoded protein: CATSDFGGTQYF.

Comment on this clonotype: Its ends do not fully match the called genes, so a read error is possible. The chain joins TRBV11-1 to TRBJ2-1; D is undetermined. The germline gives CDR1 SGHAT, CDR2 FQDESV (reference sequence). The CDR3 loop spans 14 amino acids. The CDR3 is CAGSLGSGRNEQFF. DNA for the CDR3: TGTGCCGGCAGCTTAGGATCGGGTAGGAATGAGCAGTTCTTC.

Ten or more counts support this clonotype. For the CDR3, the DNA is TGTGCTAGTGGTTTGGTGATAGAGACCCAGTACTTC. Translating it yields CASGLVIETQYF. The chain couples TRBV12-5 to TRBJ2-5; D is unresolved. With 0 bases removed from V and 4 bases from J, the gap between germline ends came to 3 bases. Germline-derived CDR1 and CDR2 are LGHNT and FRNRAP. The CDR3 has 12 amino acids. Supplemented by reference TRBV12-5 and TRBJ2-5, the full variable domain reads DARVTQTPRHKVTEMGQEVTMRCQPILGHNTVFWYRQTMMQGLELLAYFRNRAPLDDSGMPKDRFSAEMPDATLATLKIQPSEPRDSAVYFCASGLVIETQYFGPGTRLLVL.

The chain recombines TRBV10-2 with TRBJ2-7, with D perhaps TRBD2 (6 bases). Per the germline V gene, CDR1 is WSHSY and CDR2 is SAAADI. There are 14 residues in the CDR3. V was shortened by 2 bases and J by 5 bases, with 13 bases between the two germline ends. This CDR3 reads CASSEGTAAHEQYF. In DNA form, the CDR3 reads TGCGCCAGCAGTGAGGGGACTGCCGCCCACGAGCAGTACTTC.

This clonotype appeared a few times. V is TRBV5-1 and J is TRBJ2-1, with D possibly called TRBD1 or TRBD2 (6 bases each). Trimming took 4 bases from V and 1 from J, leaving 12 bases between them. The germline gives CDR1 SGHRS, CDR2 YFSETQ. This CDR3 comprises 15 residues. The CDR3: CASSPRGTSYNEQFF. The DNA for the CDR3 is TGCGCCAGCAGCCCGCGCGGGACATCCTACAATGAGCAGTTCTTC. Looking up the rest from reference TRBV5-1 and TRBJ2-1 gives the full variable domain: KAGVTQTPRYLIKTRGQQVTLSCSPISGHRSVSWYQQTPGQGLQFLFEYFSETQRNKGNFPGRFSGRQFSNSRSEMNVSTLELGDSALYLCASSPRGTSYNEQFFGPGTRLTVL.

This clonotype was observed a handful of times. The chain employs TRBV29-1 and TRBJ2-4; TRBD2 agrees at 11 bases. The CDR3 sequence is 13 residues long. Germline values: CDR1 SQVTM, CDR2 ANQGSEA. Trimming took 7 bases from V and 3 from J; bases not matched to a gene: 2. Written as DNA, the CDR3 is TGCAGCGGACTAGCGGGGAACAAAAACATTCAGTACTTC. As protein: CSGLAGNKNIQYF. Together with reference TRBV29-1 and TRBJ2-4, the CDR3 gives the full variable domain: SAVISQKPSRDICQRGTSLTIQCQVDSQVTMMFWYRQQPGQSLTLIATANQGSEATYESGFVIDKFPISRPNLTFSTLTVSNMSPEDSSIYLCSGLAGNKNIQYFGAGTRLSVL.

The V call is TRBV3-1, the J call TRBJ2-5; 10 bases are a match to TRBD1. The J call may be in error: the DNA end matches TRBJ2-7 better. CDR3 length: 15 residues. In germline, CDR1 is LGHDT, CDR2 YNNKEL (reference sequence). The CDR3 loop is CASSPGTGVRYEQYF. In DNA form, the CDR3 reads TGTGCCAGCAGCCCTGGGACAGGGGTCCGCTACGAGCAGTACTTC.